This T cell receptor (beta chain) originates from a study of shared clonotypes between healthy human individuals. Only in-frame clones appear in the TCRdb table, and some are missing; sequencing was by immunoSEQ multiplex PCR. Of about 2.4 million clones in the sample, around 90% were seen once. CDR3 length equals 14 residues. The germline V gene has CDR1 LGHNA and CDR2 YSLEER. Trimming left V 2 bases short and J 2 bases short, with 10 bases between. Sequencing was performed on naive CD4+ T cells sorted from blood. Subset in this sample: CD45RA+ positively selected. The sequence derives from a man aged 18 to 30 in good health. V gene TRBV4-3 combines with J gene TRBJ2-7; the D is unclear. The CDR3 region is CASSQSRKTYEQYF. The CDR3 region has the DNA TGCGCCAGCAGCCAAAGCAGGAAAACCTACGAGCAGTACTTC.